This TCR beta chain was profiled in a study of OX40 agonist ivuxolimab in advanced cancers. As for the study in general: Subjects had a mean age of around 63 years, with a range of roughly 20 to 79; approximately 83% were male. Overall study findings and caveats: Relative to CD4+, CD8+ T cells held more expanded clones on average.

Patients with autoimmune history or systemic immunosuppression were excluded. Notes on this clone: What it binds is not known.

Repertoires were generated with immunoSEQ multiplex PCR, while TCRdb's copy carries only in-frame clones and drops some. The data hold about 94,000 clones, with roughly 88% observed a single time. The material was CD4+ or CD8+ T cells sorted from blood, obtained in a trial of the OX40 agonist ivuxolimab. The origin of this receptor is an adult with an advanced solid tumor such as melanoma, head and neck, liver or kidney cancer.

The DNA for the CDR3 is TGTGCCAGCAGCTTGGGGACAGGGGAGGGCACTGAAGCTTTCTTT. It specifies CASSLGTGEGTEAFF. This chain connects TRBV5-8 to TRBJ1-1; the match to TRBD1 covers 9 bases. The CDR3 length is 15 residues. Germline CDR1 and CDR2: SGHTS and YDEGEE. Trimming at V came to 0 bases and at J to 4 bases, leaving 4 bases not matched to a gene. The complete variable domain, with remaining parts taken from reference TRBV5-8 and TRBJ1-1, reads EAGVTQSPTHLIKTRGQQATLRCSPISGHTSVYWYQQALGLGLQFLLWYDEGEERNRGNFPPRFSGRQFPNYSSELNVNALELEDSALYLCASSLGTGEGTEAFFGQGTRLTVV.